The clone carrying this T cell receptor (beta chain) was seen many times. Its target is unknown. One entry per CDR3 protein results from TCRdb running MiXCR on the 5' RACE reads. The sample contains around 130,000 distinct CDR3 sequences, approximately 3.2% of which appear only once. The record originates from a study of neurological immune-mediated disorders. Germline CDR1 SGHTA, CDR2 FQGNSA. The ends were cut back, 6 bases at V and 1 base at J, with 9 bases in the middle. The CDR3 covers 13 residues. General study findings and limits: According to phylogenetic grouping, one related-CDR3 cluster, a possible signature, contained the repertoires of 18 of 34 multiple sclerosis patients.

The genes are TRBV7-2 and TRBJ1-1; the D is unclear. What was sequenced was PBMCs. The sequence was obtained from a woman aged 25 to 39 with multiple sclerosis. CDR3 sequence: CASRPAGNTEAFF. In DNA, the CDR3 is TGTGCCAGCAGACCAGCAGGGAACACTGAAGCTTTCTTT. The full variable domain, in which reference TRBV7-2 and TRBJ1-1 provide the parts outside the CDR3, is GAGVSQSPSNKVTEKGKDVELRCDPISGHTALYWYRQSLGQGLEFLIYFQGNSAPDKSGLPSDRFSAERTGGSVSTLTIQRTQQEDSAVYLCASRPAGNTEAFFGQGTRLTVV.